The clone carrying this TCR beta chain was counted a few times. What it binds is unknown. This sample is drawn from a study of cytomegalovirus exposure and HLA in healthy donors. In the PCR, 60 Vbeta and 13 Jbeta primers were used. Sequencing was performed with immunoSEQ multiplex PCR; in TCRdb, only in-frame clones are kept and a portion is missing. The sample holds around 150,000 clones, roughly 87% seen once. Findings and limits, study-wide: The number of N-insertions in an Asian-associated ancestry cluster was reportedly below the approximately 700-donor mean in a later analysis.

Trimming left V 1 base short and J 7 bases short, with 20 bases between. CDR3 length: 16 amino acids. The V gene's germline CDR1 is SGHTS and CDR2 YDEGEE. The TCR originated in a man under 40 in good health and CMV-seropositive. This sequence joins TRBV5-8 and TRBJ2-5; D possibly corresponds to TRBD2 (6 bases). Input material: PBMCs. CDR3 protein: CASSLTYGTPRGTQYF. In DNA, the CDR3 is TGTGCCAGCAGCTTGACTTACGGTACACCGCGGGGGACCCAGTACTTC. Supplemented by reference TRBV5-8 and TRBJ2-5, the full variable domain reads EAGVTQSPTHLIKTRGQQATLRCSPISGHTSVYWYQQALGLGLQFLLWYDEGEERNRGNFPPRFSGRQFPNYSSELNVNALELEDSALYLCASSLTYGTPRGTQYFGPGTRLLVL.